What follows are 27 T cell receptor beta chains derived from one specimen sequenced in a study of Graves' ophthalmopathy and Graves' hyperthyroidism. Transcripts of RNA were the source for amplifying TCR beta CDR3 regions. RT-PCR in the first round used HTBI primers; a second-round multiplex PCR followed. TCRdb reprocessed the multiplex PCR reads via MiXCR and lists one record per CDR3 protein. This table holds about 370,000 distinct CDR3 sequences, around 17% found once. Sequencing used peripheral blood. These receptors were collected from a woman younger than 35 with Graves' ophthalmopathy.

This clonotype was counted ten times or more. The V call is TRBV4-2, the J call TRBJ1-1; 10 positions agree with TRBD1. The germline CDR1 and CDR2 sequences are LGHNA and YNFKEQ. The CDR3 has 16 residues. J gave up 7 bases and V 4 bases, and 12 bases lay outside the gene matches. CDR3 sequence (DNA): TGTGCCAGCAGCCCGCCGGGACAGGGGAATTCGGGTGAAGCTTTCTTT. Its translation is CASSPPGQGNSGEAFF.

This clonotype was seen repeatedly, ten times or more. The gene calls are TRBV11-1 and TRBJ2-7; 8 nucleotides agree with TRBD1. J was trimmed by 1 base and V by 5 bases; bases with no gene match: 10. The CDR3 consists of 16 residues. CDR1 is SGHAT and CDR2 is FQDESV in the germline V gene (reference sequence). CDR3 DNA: TGTGCCAGCAGCCCTCGAGGACAGGGAAAGTCCTACGAGCAGTACTTC. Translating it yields CASSPRGQGKSYEQYF.

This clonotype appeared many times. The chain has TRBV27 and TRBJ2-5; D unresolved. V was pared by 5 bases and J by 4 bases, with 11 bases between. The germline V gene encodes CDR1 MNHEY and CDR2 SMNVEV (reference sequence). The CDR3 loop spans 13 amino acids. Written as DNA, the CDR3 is TGTGCCAGCAGTGTCTATCATGGAGAGACCCAGTACTTC. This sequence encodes CASSVYHGETQYF.

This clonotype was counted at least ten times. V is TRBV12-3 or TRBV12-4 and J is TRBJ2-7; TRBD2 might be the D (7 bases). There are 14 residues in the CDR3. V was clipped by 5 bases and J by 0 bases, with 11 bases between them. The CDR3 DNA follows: TGTGCCAGCAGTCCGGGGGGCCCCTCCTACGAGCAGTACTTC. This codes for CASSPGGPSYEQYF.

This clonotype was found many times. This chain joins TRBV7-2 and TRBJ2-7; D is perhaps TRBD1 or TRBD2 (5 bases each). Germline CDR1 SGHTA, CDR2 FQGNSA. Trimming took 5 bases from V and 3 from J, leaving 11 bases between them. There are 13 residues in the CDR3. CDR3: CASSLGTNYEQYF. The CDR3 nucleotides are TGTGCCAGCAGCCTAGGGACCAACTACGAGCAGTACTTC.

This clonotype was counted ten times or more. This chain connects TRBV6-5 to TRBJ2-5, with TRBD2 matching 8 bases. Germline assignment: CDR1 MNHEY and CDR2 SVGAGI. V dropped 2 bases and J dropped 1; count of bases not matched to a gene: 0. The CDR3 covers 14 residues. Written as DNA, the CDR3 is TGTGCCAGCAGTTACGGGACTAGCCAAGAGACCCAGTACTTC. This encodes CASSYGTSQETQYF.

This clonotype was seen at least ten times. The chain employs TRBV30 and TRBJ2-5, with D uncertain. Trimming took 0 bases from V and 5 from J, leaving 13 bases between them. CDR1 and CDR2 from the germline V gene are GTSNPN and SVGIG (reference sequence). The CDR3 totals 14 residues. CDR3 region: CAWSVRWSPETQYF. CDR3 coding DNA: TGTGCCTGGAGTGTACGGTGGTCCCCGGAGACCCAGTACTTC.

The CDR3 region has the DNA TGTGCCAGCAGAGACAACCGAGACAGAGGAAACACCATATATTTT. This codes for CASRDNRDRGNTIYF. The V gene is TRBV6-1, the J gene TRBJ1-3; perhaps TRBD1 as D (5 bases). Trimming removed 6 bases from V and 4 bases from J, with 16 bases in between. The germline V gene encodes CDR1 MNHNS and CDR2 SASEGT. The CDR3 has 15 residues.

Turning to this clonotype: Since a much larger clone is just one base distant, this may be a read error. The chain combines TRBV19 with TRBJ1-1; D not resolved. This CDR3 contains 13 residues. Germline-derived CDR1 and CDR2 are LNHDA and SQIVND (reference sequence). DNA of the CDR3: TGTTCCAGTAGTATTGTAACCCTCACTGAAGCTTTCTTT. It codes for CSSSIVTLTEAFF.

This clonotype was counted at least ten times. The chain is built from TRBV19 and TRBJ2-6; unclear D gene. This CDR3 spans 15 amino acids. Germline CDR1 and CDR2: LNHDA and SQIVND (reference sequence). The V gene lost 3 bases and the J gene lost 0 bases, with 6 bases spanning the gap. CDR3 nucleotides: TGTGCCAGTAGTATGGGGTTCTCTGGGGCCAACGTCCTGACTTTC. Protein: CASSMGFSGANVLTF.

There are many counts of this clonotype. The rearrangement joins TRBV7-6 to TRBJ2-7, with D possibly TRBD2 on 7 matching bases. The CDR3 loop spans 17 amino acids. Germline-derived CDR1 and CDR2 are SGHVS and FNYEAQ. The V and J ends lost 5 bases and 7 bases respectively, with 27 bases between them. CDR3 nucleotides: TGTGCCAGCAGCCCTAGCCCCAGGGGTCCGGGGGGTGGTGAGCAGTACTTC. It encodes CASSPSPRGPGGGEQYF. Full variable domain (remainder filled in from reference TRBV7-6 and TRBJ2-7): GAGVSQSPRYKVTKRGQDVALRCDPISGHVSLYWYRQALGQGPEFLTYFNYEAQQDKSGLPNDRFSAERPEGSISTLTIQRTEQRDSAMYRCASSPSPRGPGGGEQYFGPGTRLTVT.

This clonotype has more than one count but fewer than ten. The DNA for the CDR3 is TGTGCCAGCAGTTCCCCCACAGGGTTCACTGAAGCTTTCTTT. Translating it yields CASSSPTGFTEAFF. The rearrangement uses TRBV6-2 or TRBV6-3 and TRBJ1-1, with a weak D call TRBD1 (6 bases). Trimming left V 4 bases short and J 4 bases short, with 13 bases between. The CDR3 totals 14 residues. Per the germline V gene, CDR1 is MNHEY and CDR2 is SVGEGT.

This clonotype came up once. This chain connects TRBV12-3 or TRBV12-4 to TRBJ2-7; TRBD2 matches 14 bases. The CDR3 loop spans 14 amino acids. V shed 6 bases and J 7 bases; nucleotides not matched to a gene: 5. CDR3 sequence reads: CASRSGTSGSEQYF. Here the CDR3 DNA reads TGTGCCAGCAGATCCGGGACTAGCGGGAGTGAGCAGTACTTC.

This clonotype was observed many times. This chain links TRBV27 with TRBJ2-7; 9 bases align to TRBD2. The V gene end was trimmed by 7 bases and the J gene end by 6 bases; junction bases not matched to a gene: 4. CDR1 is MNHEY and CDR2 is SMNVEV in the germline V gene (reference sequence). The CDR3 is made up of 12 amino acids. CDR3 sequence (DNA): TGTGCCAGCACCGCACTAGCGGGCGAGCAGTACTTC. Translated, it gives CASTALAGEQYF.

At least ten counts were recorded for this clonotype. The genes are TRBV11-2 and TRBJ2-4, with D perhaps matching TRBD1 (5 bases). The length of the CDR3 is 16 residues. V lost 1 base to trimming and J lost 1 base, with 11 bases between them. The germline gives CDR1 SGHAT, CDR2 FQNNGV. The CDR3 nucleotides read TGTGCCAGCAGCTTAGTCGGCAGGGTGGCCAAAAACATTCAGTACTTC. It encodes CASSLVGRVAKNIQYF.

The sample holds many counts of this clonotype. The CDR3, as DNA: TGTGCCAGCAGCGCCACTACGACGGGAGATACGCAGTATTTT. Protein: CASSATTTGDTQYF. The chain is built from TRBV9 and TRBJ2-3; the D is unclear. Germline CDR1 and CDR2: SGDLS and YYNGEE. V gave up 3 bases and J gave up 5 bases, with 13 bases separating them. The CDR3 sequence is 14 residues long.

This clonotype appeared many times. DNA for the CDR3: TGTGCCAGCAATTACAGGGTGAACACTGAAGCTTTCTTT. Amino acid sequence: CASNYRVNTEAFF. The chain carries TRBV2 and TRBJ1-1, with D possibly being TRBD1 (6 bases). Germline CDR1 reads SNHLY; CDR2 reads FYNNEI. CDR3 size: 13 residues. V lost 7 bases to trimming and J lost 0 bases, with 9 bases between them.

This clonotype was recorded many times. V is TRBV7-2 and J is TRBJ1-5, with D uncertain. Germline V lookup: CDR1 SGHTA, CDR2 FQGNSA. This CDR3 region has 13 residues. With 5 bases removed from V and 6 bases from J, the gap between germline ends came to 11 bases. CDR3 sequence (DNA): TGTGCCAGCAGCGCCCTCTTGACTCAGCCCCAGCATTTT. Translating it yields CASSALLTQPQHF.

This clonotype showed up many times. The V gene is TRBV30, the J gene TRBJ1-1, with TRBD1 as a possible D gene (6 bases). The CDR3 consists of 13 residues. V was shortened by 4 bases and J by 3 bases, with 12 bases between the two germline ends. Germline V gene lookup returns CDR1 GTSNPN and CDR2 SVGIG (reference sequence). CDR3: CAWTPNRDTEAFF. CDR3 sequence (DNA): TGTGCCTGGACCCCAAACAGGGACACTGAAGCTTTCTTT.

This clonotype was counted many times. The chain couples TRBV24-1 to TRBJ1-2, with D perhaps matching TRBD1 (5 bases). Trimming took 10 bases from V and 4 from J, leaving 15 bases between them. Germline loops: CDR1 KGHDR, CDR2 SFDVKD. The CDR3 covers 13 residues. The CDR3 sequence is CATRPGGGYGYTF. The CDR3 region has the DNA TGTGCCACTAGGCCGGGGGGTGGCTATGGCTACACCTTC.

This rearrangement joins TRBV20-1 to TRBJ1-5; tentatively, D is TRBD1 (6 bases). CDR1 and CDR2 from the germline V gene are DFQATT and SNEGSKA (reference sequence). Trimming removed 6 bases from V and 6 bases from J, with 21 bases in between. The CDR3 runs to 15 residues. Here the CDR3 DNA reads TGCAGTGCCACAAATCCTTCCAGGGGTCTTCAGCCCCAGCATTTT. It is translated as CSATNPSRGLQPQHF.

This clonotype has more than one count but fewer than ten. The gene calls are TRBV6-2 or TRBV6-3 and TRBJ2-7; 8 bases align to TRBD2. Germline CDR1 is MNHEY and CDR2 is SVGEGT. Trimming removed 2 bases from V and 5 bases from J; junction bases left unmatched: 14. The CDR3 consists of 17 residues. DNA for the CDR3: TGTGCCAGCAGTTACGCCCCGGGGAGCGGGAGCCCCCACGAGCAGTACTTC. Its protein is CASSYAPGSGSPHEQYF.

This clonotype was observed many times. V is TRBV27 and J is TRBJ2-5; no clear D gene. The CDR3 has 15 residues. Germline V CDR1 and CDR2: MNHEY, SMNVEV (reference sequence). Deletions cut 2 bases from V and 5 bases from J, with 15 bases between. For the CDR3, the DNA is TGTGCCAGCAGTTTAGGTGGGCGGACCCTGGAGACCCAGTACTTC. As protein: CASSLGGRTLETQYF.

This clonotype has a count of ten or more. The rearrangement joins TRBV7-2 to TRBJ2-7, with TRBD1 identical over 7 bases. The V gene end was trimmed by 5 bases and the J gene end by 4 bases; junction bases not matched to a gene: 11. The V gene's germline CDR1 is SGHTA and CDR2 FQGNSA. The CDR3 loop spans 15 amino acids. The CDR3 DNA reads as TGTGCCAGCAGCCCCTCCGACAGGGATCCTTACGAGCAGTACTTC. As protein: CASSPSDRDPYEQYF.

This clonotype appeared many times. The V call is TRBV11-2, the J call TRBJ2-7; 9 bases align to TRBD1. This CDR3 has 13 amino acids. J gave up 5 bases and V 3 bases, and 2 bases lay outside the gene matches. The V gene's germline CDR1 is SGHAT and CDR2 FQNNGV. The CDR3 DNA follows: TGTGCCAGCAGCTTGTGGACAGGGGACGAGCAGTACTTC. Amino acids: CASSLWTGDEQYF.

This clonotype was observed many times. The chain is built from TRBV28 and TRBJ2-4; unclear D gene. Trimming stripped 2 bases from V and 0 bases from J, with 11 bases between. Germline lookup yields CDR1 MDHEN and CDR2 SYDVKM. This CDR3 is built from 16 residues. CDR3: CASSLRAALAKNIQYF. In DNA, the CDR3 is TGTGCCAGCAGTTTACGGGCGGCTCTAGCCAAAAACATTCAGTACTTC. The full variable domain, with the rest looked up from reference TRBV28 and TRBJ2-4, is DVKVTQSSRYLVKRTGEKVFLECVQDMDHENMFWYRQDPGLGLRLIYFSYDVKMKEKGDIPEGYSVSREKKERFSLILESASTNQTSMYLCASSLRAALAKNIQYFGAGTRLSVL.

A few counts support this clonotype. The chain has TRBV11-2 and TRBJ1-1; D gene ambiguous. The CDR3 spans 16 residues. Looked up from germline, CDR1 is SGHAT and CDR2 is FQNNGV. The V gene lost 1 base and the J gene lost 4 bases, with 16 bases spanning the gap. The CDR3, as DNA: TGTGCCAGCAGCTTAGTCCCCTGGAGTCTTAGCACTGAAGCTTTCTTT. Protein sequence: CASSLVPWSLSTEAFF.